This T cell receptor (beta chain) was recovered during a study of lymphopenia after photon versus proton radiotherapy. Repertoires were generated with immunoSEQ multiplex PCR, while TCRdb's copy carries only in-frame clones and drops some. The table records 20,000 or so clones, around 90% of them present only once. Study-level results: Oligoclonal CD8+ Temra expansion after nadir drove photon patients' diversity drop. In patients who died, overall survival fell as post-nadir TCR diversity dropped more.

Germline CDR1 ENHRY, CDR2 SYGVKD. This CDR3 has 15 amino acids. V lost 0 bases and J lost 2; bases outside the gene matches: 3. Worth noting for this clone: The antigen is undetermined.

The input for sequencing was peripheral blood, taken from a patient treated with proton-based radiotherapy. The V gene is TRBV10-3, the J gene TRBJ2-5; TRBD2 aligns across 7 bases. The TCR originated in a woman aged 70 to 79 with pancreatic cancer. Some clones in this sample may be carry-over from other donors' samples. The CDR3 DNA is TGTGCCATCAGTGAGTCGGGGGGGGATCAAGAGACCCAGTACTTC. This sequence encodes CAISESGGDQETQYF.